A single sample is the source of the 4 T cell receptor beta chains below, sequenced in a study of CD8 T cells in Susac syndrome. RNA in amounts of roughly 0.5 to 1 ug was reverse transcribed with random hexamers. From the immunoSEQ multiplex PCR reads, TCRdb called clonotypes with MiXCR, one entry per CDR3 protein. The sample carries some 68,000 distinct CDR3 sequences, 93% recorded once. Sequenced: CD4+ T cells from PBMCs. The origin of the receptors is a human donor with Susac syndrome.

The rearrangement joins TRBV6-2 or TRBV6-3 to TRBJ2-7, with D possibly being TRBD1 (5 bases). Germline assignment: CDR1 MNHEY and CDR2 SVGEGT. The V and J ends lost 2 bases and 1 base respectively, with 6 bases between them. This CDR3 has 13 amino acids. The CDR3 sequence is CASSYGASYEQYF. The DNA of the CDR3 is TGTGCCAGCAGTTACGGGGCGTCCTACGAGCAGTACTTC.

The chain links TRBV2 to TRBJ2-3; D might be TRBD2 (6 bases). Trimming cost V 6 bases and J 6 bases, with 13 bases left between them. The CDR3 contains 13 residues. Germline V gene sequence: CDR1 SNHLY, CDR2 FYNNEI. Here the CDR3 reads CASRAGFGDTQYF. The CDR3 DNA sequence: TGTGCCAGCAGGGCGGGGTTTGGCGATACGCAGTATTTT.

The count of this clonotype is one. The V call is TRBV29-1, the J call TRBJ2-1, with a tentative D call TRBD1 (6 bases). V was trimmed by 3 bases and J by 4 bases, leaving 13 bases between them. The germline V gene has CDR1 SQVTM and CDR2 ANQGSEA. The CDR3 is 14 amino acids. CDR3 residues: CSVDQGYSYNEQFF. Here the CDR3 DNA reads TGCAGCGTTGATCAGGGGTATTCGTACAATGAGCAGTTCTTC.

The chain combines TRBV11-2 with TRBJ2-7, with 12 bases lining up with TRBD2. The CDR3 is made up of 15 amino acids. V lost 4 bases to trimming and J lost 5 bases; unmatched junction nucleotides: 6. Germline V gene lookup returns CDR1 SGHAT and CDR2 FQNNGV. The chain's CDR3 is CASSSTSGGYHEQYF. The CDR3 DNA follows: TGTGCCAGCAGCTCCACTAGCGGGGGGTATCACGAGCAGTACTTC.